The 13 T cell receptor beta chains reported below all come from one sample, sequenced in a study of T-cell reconstitution after alpha-beta-depleted transplantation in children. The TCRbeta library incorporated unique molecular identifiers. Each CDR3 protein gets one entry after TCRdb re-called the PCR reads with MiXCR. The sample consists of 610,000 or so distinct CDR3 sequences, roughly 27% of them appearing once. The sample was PBMCs, taken before TCRalphabeta/CD19-depleted stem cell transplant. These receptors were taken from a boy in the first two years of life with Wiskott-Aldrich syndrome, due to receive a stem cell transplant.

This clonotype came up a few times. The CDR3 region is CASCKGSHTEAFF. The CDR3 nucleotides are TGTGCCAGTTGCAAGGGGTCTCACACTGAAGCTTTCTTT. The chain recombines TRBV5-5 with TRBJ1-1, with a weak D call TRBD1 (5 bases). Germline CDR1 reads SGHKS; CDR2 reads YYEKEE (reference sequence). V lost 8 bases and J lost 3, with 14 bases in between. This CDR3 is built from 13 residues.

The CDR3 loop is CASSNDPGLAYEQFF. CDR3 bases: TGTGCCAGCAGCAATGATCCGGGACTAGCCTATGAGCAGTTCTTC. The chain recombines TRBV12-3 or TRBV12-4 with TRBJ2-1; the match to TRBD2 covers 9 bases. The CDR3 sequence is 15 residues long. V was pared by 6 bases and J by 8 bases, with 11 bases of the junction left unmatched.

This chain uses TRBV5-1 with TRBJ1-1, with D possibly matching TRBD1 (6 bases). The CDR3 spans 14 residues. Trimming shortened V by 5 bases and J by 2 bases, and 13 bases separated the two germline ends. The V gene's germline CDR1 is SGHRS and CDR2 YFSETQ. The CDR3 region has the DNA TGCGCCAGCAGACAACAGGGCCAAAACACTGAAGCTTTCTTT. Translation: CASRQQGQNTEAFF.

V is TRBV12-3 or TRBV12-4 and J is TRBJ2-2; 10 nucleotides match TRBD2. The CDR3 sequence is 15 residues long. V gave up 4 bases and J gave up 1 base; unmatched junction bases: 0. The chain's CDR3 is CASSSSGRNTGELFF. CDR3 bases: TGTGCCAGCAGTTCTAGCGGGAGGAACACCGGGGAGCTGTTTTTT.

This clonotype was counted a few times. The chain recombines TRBV27 with TRBJ2-5; 13 nucleotides align to TRBD2. CDR1 is MNHEY, CDR2 SMNVEV, per germline (reference sequence). After removal of 5 bases from V and 5 bases from J, the junction contained 5 bases not matched to a gene. This CDR3 comprises 15 residues. The CDR3 loop reads CASSPGLAGRETQYF. Written as DNA, the CDR3 is TGTGCCAGCAGTCCGGGACTAGCGGGACGGGAGACCCAGTACTTC.

The rearrangement links TRBV28 to TRBJ1-1; D unresolved. This CDR3 spans 12 amino acids. Trimming removed 2 bases at V and 6 bases at J, with 7 bases between. Germline CDR1 and CDR2: MDHEN and SYDVKM. CDR3 in DNA: TGTGCCAGCAGTTTACGAATCGCTGAAGCTTTCTTT. Translating it yields CASSLRIAEAFF.

The sample holds a few counts of this clonotype. A read error may produce the germline difference seen at one junction end. The chain couples TRBV5-1 to TRBJ2-2; D is unresolved. The CDR3 is made up of 14 amino acids. Germline CDR1 reads SGHRS; CDR2 reads YFSETQ. The CDR3 region has the DNA TGCGCCAGCAGCGGTCTATCGTACACCGGGCAGCTGTTTTTT. It yields the protein CASSGLSYTGQLFF.

CDR3 sequence (DNA): TGTGCCAGCAGCTTGACCGGGACTAGCATAGATGAGCAGTTCTTC. It is translated as CASSLTGTSIDEQFF. This chain connects TRBV5-5 to TRBJ2-1; 9 bases are shared with TRBD2. CDR1 SGHKS and CDR2 YYEKEE come from the germline V gene (reference sequence). This CDR3 has 15 amino acids. V dropped 1 base and J dropped 8; count of bases not matched to a gene: 7. The variable domain in full, with the rest retrieved from reference TRBV5-5 and TRBJ2-1, is DAGVTQSPTHLIKTRGQQVTLRCSPISGHKSVSWYQQVLGQGPQFIFQYYEKEERGRGNFPDRFSARQFPNYSSELNVNALLLGDSALYLCASSLTGTSIDEQFFGPGTRLTVL.

A few counts support this clonotype. The chain joins TRBV9 to TRBJ2-3; D is uncertain. Looked up from germline, CDR1 is SGDLS and CDR2 is YYNGEE. V was cut by 4 bases and J by 6 bases, with 9 bases left in between. The CDR3 extends over 12 amino acids. The CDR3 sequence: CASSQMGDTQYF. The CDR3 DNA is TGTGCCAGCAGCCAGATGGGTGATACGCAGTATTTT.

The genes are TRBV20-1 and TRBJ2-1; maybe TRBD2 (6 bases). The CDR3 consists of 11 residues. Trimming stripped 1 base from V and 9 bases from J, with 7 bases between. CDR1 and CDR2 (germline): DFQATT, SNEGSKA (reference sequence). In DNA form, the CDR3 reads TGCAGTGCTAGAGGGGGGGTTGAGCAGTTCTTC. It encodes CSARGGVEQFF.

This clonotype was recorded a few times. The chain recombines TRBV20-1 with TRBJ2-5, with 9 positions matching TRBD2. Germline CDR1 DFQATT, CDR2 SNEGSKA (reference sequence). The J segment lost 11 bases and the V segment lost 3 bases, leaving 4 bases of the junction unmatched. The CDR3 runs to 11 residues. The CDR3, as DNA: TGCAGTGCTAGCGCTAGCGGGATTCAGTACTTC. It is translated as CSASASGIQYF.

The chain is built from TRBV7-9 and TRBJ2-3; no firm D call. Germline assignment: CDR1 SEHNR and CDR2 FQNEAQ (reference sequence). The ends were cut back, 4 bases at V and 3 bases at J, with 11 bases in the middle. The CDR3 loop spans 14 amino acids. For the CDR3, the DNA is TGTGCCAGCAGCTGGGGATCCACTACAGATACGCAGTATTTT. It is translated as CASSWGSTTDTQYF. Together with reference TRBV7-9 and TRBJ2-3, the CDR3 gives the full variable domain: DTGVSQNPRHKITKRGQNVTFRCDPISEHNRLYWYRQTLGQGPEFLTYFQNEAQLEKSRLLSDRFSAERPKGSFSTLEIQRTEQGDSAMYLCASSWGSTTDTQYFGPGTRLTVL.

There are a few counts of this clonotype. The chain employs TRBV12-3 or TRBV12-4 and TRBJ2-1; TRBD2 agrees at 11 bases. V dropped 6 bases and J dropped 4; count of bases not matched to a gene: 8. The CDR3 totals 16 residues. The CDR3 protein is CASSPIAGGIYNEQFF. For the CDR3, the DNA is TGTGCCAGCAGCCCCATAGCGGGAGGGATTTACAATGAGCAGTTCTTC.